This T cell receptor beta chain was profiled in a study of identifying expanded T cells in peripheral blood. The assay was immunoSEQ multiplex PCR, and TCRdb's table has in-frame clones only and misses some. The sample includes approximately 58,000 clones, more than 70% of them seen just once. For this clone: Antigen specificity is unknown.

The CDR3 is made up of 15 amino acids. V dropped 0 bases and J dropped 4 bases, with 10 bases sitting between them. Germline lookup yields CDR1 MNHNS and CDR2 SASEGT. Points from the study as a whole: Differentially abundant clones: about 1.3 between replicates, 16.4 at around 15 days, approximately 18 at four. Across healthy donors, higher total template counts meant significantly greater approximately two-week count variance.

The origin of this receptor is a person aged 18 to 75 in good health. The rearrangement links TRBV6-1 to TRBJ2-1; D is possibly TRBD2 (7 bases). The specimen sequenced was blood. The CDR3 here is CASSEAGGPYNEQFF. CDR3 DNA sequence: TGTGCCAGCAGTGAAGCGGGGGGGCCATACAATGAGCAGTTCTTC.